The rows below give T cell receptor beta chains drawn from one sample of a study of T cell clones after liver transplantation. Generated by immunoSEQ multiplex PCR, the TCRdb table keeps only in-frame clones and is missing some. Altogether tens of thousands of clones are present, around nine tenths being singletons, with the ten largest covering about 2.5%. The material was CD4+ T cells from blood, obtained before liver transplant. Every receptor here comes from a human donor who received a liver transplant. Each CDR3 is given with its conserved first and last residue. A D gene is named only where the DNA matches it firmly. Part of the rows lack a size; the others show once, few, many or a class for expanded clones.

j_call | v_call | clone_size | d_call | cdr3_nt | cdr3_aa
TRBJ1-1 | TRBV5-6 | - | - | TGTGCCAGCAGCTTGGGCCGGCCCACCCTTGAAGCTTTCTTT | CASSLGRPTLEAFF
TRBJ2-1 | TRBV10-3 | - | TRBD2 | TGTGCCACCACTACGACTAGCGGGAGGGTCGATGAGCAGTTCTTC | CATTTTSGRVDEQFF
TRBJ1-5 | TRBV6-5 | - | - | TGTGCCAGCAGAAGGGACGGGGCCAATCAGCCCCAGCATTTT | CASRRDGANQPQHF
TRBJ2-5 | TRBV5-1 | - | TRBD2 | TGCGCCAGCAGCTCATCCGGGACTAGCGGGAGGGCGGGCGAGACCCAGTACTTC | CASSSSGTSGRAGETQYF
TRBJ2-7 | TRBV30 | - | - | TGTGCCTGGAGTCCGGACAGCCTCTCCTACGAGCAGTACTTC | CAWSPDSLSYEQYF
TRBJ2-5 | TRBV7-3 | - | - | TGTGCCAGCAGCCTGGGGCCGCAAGGGACCCAGTACTTC | CASSLGPQGTQYF
TRBJ2-5 | TRBV6-5 | - | - | TGTGCCAGCAGATCCCGAGCAGGGTTAGGTGAGACCCAGTACTTC | CASRSRAGLGETQYF
TRBJ2-5 | TRBV11-2 | - | - | TGTGGCTCTGGGAACGCAGAGACCCAGTACTTC | CGSGNAETQYF
TRBJ2-3 | TRBV29-1 | - | TRBD1 | TGCAGCGTTTCCCCAGGACAGGGTCGCACAGATACGCAGTATTTT | CSVSPGQGRTDTQYF
TRBJ2-1 | TRBV7-2 | few | TRBD1 | TGTGCCAGCAGCCAAACCGGGACAGGCTATAATGAGCAGTTCTTC | CASSQTGTGYNEQFF
TRBJ2-7 | TRBV7-3 | - | - | TGTGCCAGCAGCTCCCGGGACACGTCCTACGAGCAGTACTTC | CASSSRDTSYEQYF
TRBJ2-7 | TRBV5-4 | - | - | TGTGCCAGCAGCGGCGACGGAAAACTCTCCTACGAGCAGTACTTC | CASSGDGKLSYEQYF
TRBJ2-1 | TRBV9 | - | TRBD2 | TGTGCCAGCAGCGCCCATCCCCCTGCGGGAGGGTACAATGAGCAGTTCTTC | CASSAHPPAGGYNEQFF
TRBJ1-5 | TRBV10-2 | - | - | TGCGCCAGCCGTCCCGGGCAGCTGAATCAGCCCCAGCATTTT | CASRPGQLNQPQHF
TRBJ1-3 | TRBV11-2 | - | TRBD1 | TGTGCCAGCAGCTCCGAGGGGGCGAGTGGAAACACCATATATTTT | CASSSEGASGNTIYF
TRBJ2-6 | TRBV5-1 | - | TRBD2 | TGCGCCAGCAGCCTGAGTGGAAGCGGGAGCTCTGGGGCCAACGTCCTGACTTTC | CASSLSGSGSSGANVLTF
TRBJ2-3 | TRBV7-9 | few | TRBD2 | TGTGCCAGCAGCTTAGTAGCGGGAAGAGATACGCAGTATTTT | CASSLVAGRDTQYF
TRBJ1-3 | TRBV5-1 | - | - | TGCGCCAGCAGCCCCAGGACAGAGACCTCTGGAAACACCATATATTTT | CASSPRTETSGNTIYF
TRBJ1-1 | TRBV7-2 | - | - | TGTGCCAGCAGCTTAGCCCCCTACAACACTGAAGCTTTCTTT | CASSLAPYNTEAFF
TRBJ2-7 | TRBV4-1 | once | - | TGCGCCAGCAGCCAAGAGGAACAGAGTATCTACGAGCAGTACTTC | CASSQEEQSIYEQYF
TRBJ2-5 | TRBV7-9 | - | - | TGTGCCAGCAGCTTGGCCCTCGGAGGCCAAGATACCCAGTACTTC | CASSLALGGQDTQYF
TRBJ2-7 | TRBV13 | - | TRBD2 | TGTGCCAGCAGCTTTGGACTAGCGGGAGCCGAGCAGTACTTC | CASSFGLAGAEQYF
TRBJ2-3 | TRBV6-9 | - | - | TGTGCCAGCAGTCGGAACTTAGATACGCAGTATTTT | CASSRNLDTQYF
TRBJ2-5 | TRBV7-5 | - | - | TGTGCCAGAAGCTCACTAGCGGGAGTTTGGGTAGGGGTCTGGGAGACCCAGTACTTC | CARSSLAGVWVGVWETQYF
TRBJ2-2 | TRBV19 | once | - | TGTGCCAGTAGCCCCCTCGGTGCCAGCGGGGAGCTGTTTTTT | CASSPLGASGELFF
TRBJ1-2 | TRBV28 | - | - | TGTGCCAGCAGTCCCGACGGAGCATTCTATGGCTACACCTTC | CASSPDGAFYGYTF
TRBJ1-5 | TRBV27 | - | - | TGTGCCAGCAGCCCCTCCCCCAGGGGCAATCAGCCCCAGCATTTT | CASSPSPRGNQPQHF
TRBJ2-5 | TRBV9 | - | - | TGTGCCAGCAGCGCAACCGGGACCCAAGAGACCCAGTACTTC | CASSATGTQETQYF
TRBJ1-1 | TRBV19 | few | - | TGTGCCAGTAGTACGGGTTCCAGGGAGGCTGAAGCTTTCTTT | CASSTGSREAEAFF
TRBJ2-1 | TRBV5-1 | - | TRBD2 | TGCGCCAGCAGCTCGGGACTAGCGGGAGGAGTGATAAACAATGAGCAGTTCTTC | CASSSGLAGGVINNEQFF
TRBJ2-7 | TRBV7-7 | - | - | TGTGCCAGCAGCCCTCTGGAGGGAGTATCCTACGAGCAGTACTTC | CASSPLEGVSYEQYF
TRBJ1-3 | TRBV7-6 | - | - | TGTGCCAGCAGCTTAGCGAGCTCTGGAAACACCATATATTTT | CASSLASSGNTIYF
TRBJ2-5 | TRBV19 | - | - | TGTGCCAGTAGTATCGGTGGACTCCAAGAGACCCAGTACTTC | CASSIGGLQETQYF
TRBJ1-3 | TRBV4-2 | - | - | TGTGCCAGCAGCCAGCAGAGGGCAGGGAGCTCTGGAAACACCATATATTTT | CASSQQRAGSSGNTIYF
TRBJ2-7 | TRBV5-1 | - | - | TGCGCCAGCAGCGGCCGAGGAGTAGGCAACGGCGAGCAGTACTTC | CASSGRGVGNGEQYF
TRBJ1-2 | TRBV11-2 | few | - | TGTGCCAGCAGCTTTCCCCAGGGAAGGGCTTATGGCTACACCTTC | CASSFPQGRAYGYTF
TRBJ1-2 | TRBV28 | - | TRBD1 | TGTGCCAGCGCCCCAGGGGGATCGAACTATGGCTACACCTTC | CASAPGGSNYGYTF
TRBJ2-7 | TRBV7-2 | - | TRBD2 | TGTGCCAGCAGCCCCGGGACTAGGCGCGAGCAGTACTTC | CASSPGTRREQYF
TRBJ2-6 | TRBV5-6 | - | TRBD1 | TGTGCCAGCAGCTTGGAGACAGGGTCTGGGGCCAACGTCCTGACTTTC | CASSLETGSGANVLTF
TRBJ2-7 | TRBV10-3 | - | - | TGTGCCATCAGTGAGTCTGGGGGGAGGGGGCTAATCGCGCAGTACTTC | CAISESGGRGLIAQYF
TRBJ1-4 | TRBV5-1 | - | - | TGCGCCAGCAGCTCACAGGGTGCCAGGGAAAAACTGTTTTTT | CASSSQGAREKLFF
TRBJ1-1 | TRBV29-1 | - | - | TGCAGCGCGGGAGTAGGGCTGAGAACTGAAGCTTTCTTT | CSAGVGLRTEAFF
TRBJ2-5 | TRBV5-8 | - | TRBD1 | TGTGCCAGCAACAGGGGGCTTCAAGAGACCCAGTACTTC | CASNRGLQETQYF
TRBJ1-5 | TRBV10-2 | - | - | TGCGCCAGCAGTGAGTCAGGGGTGGGTCAGCCCCAGCATTTT | CASSESGVGQPQHF
TRBJ2-6 | TRBV6-1 | - | - | TGTGCCAGCAGTGAGACAGAAAGAAGGAACTCTGGGGCCAACGTCCTGACTTTC | CASSETERRNSGANVLTF
TRBJ2-1 | TRBV5-1 | - | TRBD2 | TGCGCCAGCAGCCAACTAGCGGGAGTCAATGAGCAGTTCTTC | CASSQLAGVNEQFF
TRBJ1-2 | TRBV5-1 | - | - | TGCGCCAGCAGCTCGGGCACCCCTGCCGACTACACCTTC | CASSSGTPADYTF
TRBJ2-1 | TRBV5-4 | - | TRBD2 | TGTGCCAGCAGCTTGGCCGGAGCGGGGGGATACAATGAGCAGTTCTTC | CASSLAGAGGYNEQFF
TRBJ2-7 | TRBV5-1 | - | TRBD1 | TGCGCCAGCAGCTTGGAACAGGGGACCGAGCAGTACTTC | CASSLEQGTEQYF